The sample holds a few counts of the clone carrying this T cell receptor (beta chain). The antigen is not known. The length of the CDR3 is 12 residues. The V and J ends lost 2 bases and 5 bases respectively, with 9 bases between them. Germline assignment: CDR1 SQVTM and CDR2 ANQGSEA. The CDR3 regions of TCR beta were amplified from RNA transcripts. TCR CDR3 underwent first-round RT-PCR with the HTBI primer set. One entry per CDR3 protein, called by TCRdb with MiXCR from the multiplex PCR reads. Of 500,000 to 600,000 distinct CDR3 sequences in the sample, about 45% are singletons; the top ten hold about two fifths. This specimen belongs to a study of T cells in Graves' hyperthyroidism and ophthalmopathy. Overall study results and limits: Most thyroid clonotypes that were expanded above 0.001 also turned up in blood.

This chain joins TRBV29-1 and TRBJ2-5; D is unclear. This TCR was recovered from an adult woman with Graves' disease, either hyperthyroidism or ophthalmopathy (not recorded which). Sequencing used peripheral blood or thyroid tissue (not recorded which). CDR3 DNA: TGCAGCGTTGAACTACAGCTCGAGACCCAGTACTTC. It translates to CSVELQLETQYF.